The 22 T cell receptor beta chains below come from one sample, sequenced in a study of Ad26.COV2.S vaccination and SARS-CoV-2 variants. Produced via immunoSEQ multiplex PCR; TCRdb's table is partial and in-frame only. Here the sample spans approximately 400,000 clones, roughly 85% being singletons. The treatment: around 19 received Ad26.COV2.S at low or high dose, single or two shots; roughly 5 received placebo; per-sample allocation not given. It was on day 63 after the first vaccine or placebo injection that samples were taken. The sample in question was peripheral blood, obtained in a trial of Ad26.COV2.S vaccine versus placebo. All receptors come from a person between 18 and 59 years old who received the Ad26.COV2.S COVID-19 vaccine or a placebo.

This clone was seen a few times. The chain combines TRBV5-1 with TRBJ1-1; tentative D call: TRBD1 (5 bases). The CDR3 is 14 residues long. CDR1 is SGHRS, CDR2 YFSETQ, per germline. Trimming pared 1 base from V and 4 bases from J, leaving 11 bases between. The CDR3 loop reads CASSLFNGATEAFF. The CDR3, as DNA: TGCGCCAGCAGCTTGTTTAACGGGGCCACTGAAGCTTTCTTT.

The genes are TRBV3-1 (or the pseudogene TRBV3-2) and TRBJ1-2, with 7 nucleotides matching TRBD1. The germline CDR1 and CDR2 sequences are LGHDT and YNNKEL (reference sequence). The V segment lost 4 bases and the J segment 4 bases; nucleotides outside the gene matches: 6. This CDR3 has 14 amino acids. The CDR3 DNA follows: TGTGCCAGCAGCCCGCGACAGGGAAGCTATGGCTACACCTTC. Protein sequence: CASSPRQGSYGYTF.

The chain has TRBV7-9 and TRBJ2-7; the D gene is possibly TRBD2 (7 bases). Trimming took off 7 bases at V and 4 bases at J, with 20 bases between the two ends. This CDR3 is built from 15 residues. The V gene's germline CDR1 is SEHNR and CDR2 FQNEAQ (reference sequence). CDR3 protein: CASTREGGEAYEQYF. As DNA, the CDR3 is TGTGCCAGCACCCGAGAAGGGGGGGAAGCGTACGAGCAGTACTTC.

The J gene is TRBJ1-2, the V gene TRBV28; 9 nucleotides align to TRBD1. The CDR3 length is 16 residues. Germline values: CDR1 MDHEN, CDR2 SYDVKM. The V gene end was trimmed by 5 bases and the J gene end by 7 bases; junction bases not matched to a gene: 14. The CDR3 DNA reads TGTGCCAGCAGTCTCCACCTCGGACAGGGGAGAGGTGGCTACACCTTC. Translating gives CASSLHLGQGRGGYTF.

This clone was detected a few times. The V and J genes are TRBV11-2 and TRBJ2-3; D is undetermined. CDR1 and CDR2 (germline): SGHAT, FQNNGV. This CDR3 is built from 11 residues. Trimming cost V 5 bases and J 4 bases, with 4 bases left between them. The CDR3 DNA sequence: TGTGCCAGCAGCCCCTCAGATACGCAGTATTTT. It yields the protein CASSPSDTQYF.

Only one count was recorded for this clone. The V and J genes are TRBV24-1 and TRBJ2-2; TRBD1 matches 8 bases. The CDR3 spans 16 residues. CDR1 KGHDR and CDR2 SFDVKD come from the germline V gene. Trimming at V came to 0 bases and at J to 1 base, leaving 0 bases not matched to a gene. The CDR3 reads CATSDLGQGNTGELFF. The CDR3 nucleotides are TGTGCCACCAGTGATTTGGGACAGGGGAACACCGGGGAGCTGTTTTTT.

The chain has TRBV18 and TRBJ2-2, with TRBD2 matching over 7 bases. The CDR3 has 17 residues. V dropped 8 bases and J dropped 1; count of bases not matched to a gene: 13. Germline CDR1 and CDR2: KGHSH and LQKENI. CDR3 residues: CASPLRAGEGNTGELFF. In nucleotides, the CDR3 is TGTGCCAGCCCACTCCGGGCGGGAGAAGGGAACACCGGGGAGCTGTTTTTT.

As concerns this clone: The same CDR3 is also encoded by other DNA sequences in this sample. The chain is built from TRBV7-2 and TRBJ2-1, with 9 bases that match TRBD1. Germline V CDR1 and CDR2: SGHTA, FQGNSA. This CDR3 region has 15 residues. The trim removed 3 bases at V and 4 bases at J, leaving 4 bases unmatched. The CDR3 bases are TGTGCCAGCAGCTTGGACAGGGGTTCTTACAATGAGCAGTTCTTC. Translating it yields CASSLDRGSYNEQFF.

CDR3 amino acids: CASSFRAPGIYGYTF. The CDR3 DNA reads as TGTGCCAGCAGTTTCCGGGCCCCCGGGATCTATGGCTACACCTTC. The chain carries TRBV6-5 and TRBJ1-2; D is unclear. The CDR3 length is 15 residues. Germline CDR1 is MNHEY and CDR2 is SVGAGI. Trimming pared 4 bases from V and 4 bases from J, leaving 16 bases between.

This chain joins TRBV30 and TRBJ2-3, with unresolved D. Per germline, CDR1 GTSNPN and CDR2 SVGIG (reference sequence). V lost 0 bases, J lost 2 bases, and 24 bases lay in between. The CDR3 has 19 amino acids. CDR3: CAWSVSWGIVGKNTDTQYF. In DNA form, the CDR3 reads TGTGCCTGGAGTGTATCATGGGGAATAGTAGGAAAGAACACAGATACGCAGTATTTT.

The chain is built from TRBV9 and TRBJ2-2, with D uncertain. Germline lookup yields CDR1 SGDLS and CDR2 YYNGEE. V gave up 3 bases and J gave up 7 bases, with 7 bases separating them. The CDR3 is 12 amino acids. The CDR3 coding sequence is TGTGCCAGCAGCGGTCTAGGCGGGGAGCTGTTTTTT. Translation gives CASSGLGGELFF.

J is TRBJ1-2 and V is TRBV29-1; possible D gene TRBD1, 6 bases. This CDR3 spans 13 amino acids. V was shortened by 1 base and J by 8 bases, with 14 bases between the two germline ends. Germline-derived CDR1 and CDR2 are SQVTM and ANQGSEA. Here the CDR3 reads CSVEVRRGGGYTF. The CDR3 DNA sequence: TGCAGCGTTGAAGTCCGCAGGGGCGGAGGCTACACCTTC.

The CDR3 DNA follows: TGTGCCAGCAGCCAAAGGGGACTAGCGGGGAGGTCGAACACCGGGGAGCTGTTTTTT. Translated: CASSQRGLAGRSNTGELFF. The rearrangement uses TRBV3-1 (or the pseudogene TRBV3-2) and TRBJ2-2, with 13 bases lining up with TRBD2. Trimming cost V 2 bases and J 0 bases; bases outside gene matches: 6. CDR3 size: 19 residues. Germline values: CDR1 LGHDT, CDR2 YNNKEL (reference sequence).

The chain recombines TRBV13 with TRBJ2-7, with TRBD2 matching 9 bases. J gave up 6 bases and V 5 bases, and 8 bases lay outside the gene matches. Germline V gene lookup returns CDR1 PRHDT and CDR2 FYEKMQ (reference sequence). The CDR3 totals 14 residues. CDR3 in amino acids: CASSDLAGLSEQYF. The CDR3 nucleotides read TGTGCCAGCAGCGATCTAGCGGGGCTGAGCGAGCAGTACTTC.

V usage is TRBV7-2 and J usage is TRBJ1-2; tentative D call: TRBD1 (6 bases). The length of the CDR3 is 14 residues. Trimming took off 5 bases at V and 6 bases at J, with 16 bases between the two ends. Germline V CDR1 and CDR2: SGHTA, FQGNSA. DNA of the CDR3: TGTGCCAGCAGCCCCACACAGGGCTCTGATGGCTACACCTTC. Protein sequence: CASSPTQGSDGYTF.

The J gene is TRBJ1-4, the V gene TRBV3-1 (or the pseudogene TRBV3-2), with 10 bases aligning to TRBD1. The V gene's germline CDR1 is LGHDT and CDR2 YNNKEL (reference sequence). CDR3 length: 14 amino acids. V lost 5 bases, J lost 8 bases, and 5 bases stayed unmatched. CDR3 DNA sequence: TGTGCCAGCAGCAGCCGGGACAGGGGCGAAAAACTGTTTTTT. Its translation is CASSSRDRGEKLFF.

This sequence joins TRBV11-2 and TRBJ2-1; 7 nucleotides align to TRBD2. Germline CDR1 SGHAT, CDR2 FQNNGV. CDR3 length equals 14 residues. V shed 6 bases, J shed 10 bases, and the junction held 12 bases outside the gene matches. The CDR3 DNA is TGTGCCAGCAGGCCTAGCGGATCCTCCGGGGAGCAGTTCTTC. Translation gives CASRPSGSSGEQFF.

V gene TRBV10-3 combines with J gene TRBJ1-5; D is undetermined. CDR1 and CDR2 (germline): ENHRY, SYGVKD. The CDR3 contains 13 residues. V lost 3 bases and J 1 base, leaving 4 bases between the germline ends. CDR3 amino acids: CAISEQSNQPQHF. The CDR3 DNA reads as TGTGCCATCAGTGAACAGAGCAATCAGCCCCAGCATTTT.

The chain is built from TRBV5-4 and TRBJ1-2; D gene unclear. V was trimmed by 0 bases and J by 7 bases, leaving 10 bases between them. The germline CDR1 and CDR2 sequences are SGHNT and YYREEE (reference sequence). The CDR3 loop spans 13 amino acids. The DNA for the CDR3 is TGTGCCAGCAGCTTGGTGTTTAAAGGTGGCTACACCTTC. It yields the protein CASSLVFKGGYTF.

Of note for this clone: Other DNA sequences in this sample translate to the same CDR3. The chain links TRBV3-1 (or the pseudogene TRBV3-2) to TRBJ2-7; 13 nucleotides match TRBD2. The germline V gene encodes CDR1 LGHDT and CDR2 YNNKEL (reference sequence). Trimming removed 5 bases from V and 3 bases from J; junction bases left unmatched: 4. The CDR3 has 15 amino acids. This chain's CDR3 is CASSLTSGGNYEQYF. Here the CDR3 DNA reads TGTGCCAGCAGCTTGACTAGCGGGGGGAACTACGAGCAGTACTTC.

The chain couples TRBV19 to TRBJ1-5; possibly TRBD1 for D (5 bases). Trimming took 5 bases from V and 7 from J, leaving 12 bases between them. Germline loops: CDR1 LNHDA, CDR2 SQIVND (reference sequence). The CDR3 is 13 residues long. CDR3 protein: CASSQGLGQPQHF. The CDR3 bases are TGTGCCAGTAGTCAGGGTTTAGGGCAGCCCCAGCATTTT.

V is TRBV7-2 and J is TRBJ2-2, with 7 bases matching TRBD2. The CDR3 is 12 residues long. J gave up 8 bases and V 5 bases, and 2 bases lay outside the gene matches. Germline CDR1 is SGHTA and CDR2 is FQGNSA. Here the CDR3 reads CASSRAGGELFF. CDR3 nucleotide sequence: TGTGCCAGCAGCAGAGCGGGAGGGGAGCTGTTTTTT.